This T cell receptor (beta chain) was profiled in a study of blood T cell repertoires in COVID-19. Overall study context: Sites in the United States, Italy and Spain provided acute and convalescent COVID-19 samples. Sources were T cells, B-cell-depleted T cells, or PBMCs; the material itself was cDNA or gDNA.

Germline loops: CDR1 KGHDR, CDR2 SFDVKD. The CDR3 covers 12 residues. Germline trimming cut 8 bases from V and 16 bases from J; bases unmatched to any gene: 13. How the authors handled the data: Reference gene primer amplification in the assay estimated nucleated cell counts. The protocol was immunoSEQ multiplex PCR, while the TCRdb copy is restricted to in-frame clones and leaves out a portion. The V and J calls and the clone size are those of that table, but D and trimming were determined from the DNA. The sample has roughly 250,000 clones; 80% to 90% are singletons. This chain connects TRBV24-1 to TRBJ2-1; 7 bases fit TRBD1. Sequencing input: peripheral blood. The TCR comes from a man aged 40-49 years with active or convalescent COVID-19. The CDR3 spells CATTDRDLVEFF. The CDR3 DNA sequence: TGTGCCACCACCGACAGGGACCTGGTCGAATTCTTC.